Listed here are 8 T cell receptor beta chains from one sample, sequenced in a study of graft-versus-host responses after intestinal transplantation. Antigens of these TCRs are unknown. Generated by immunoSEQ multiplex PCR, the TCRdb table keeps only in-frame clones and is missing some. The data show about 93,000 clones, about four fifths seen once. This material consisted of unstimulated CD4+ T cells sorted from spleen or lymph node cells, taken before intestinal transplant. These TCRs come from a human donor who received an intestinal transplant.

V gene TRBV28 combines with J gene TRBJ2-3, with D hard to call. Germline CDR1 is MDHEN and CDR2 is SYDVKM. This CDR3 has 12 residues. Trimming removed 4 bases at V and 9 bases at J, with 11 bases between. CDR3 sequence reads: CASSSQVGTQYF. The CDR3 DNA follows: TGTGCCAGCAGTTCGCAGGTGGGCACGCAGTATTTT.

The rearrangement uses TRBV7-9 and TRBJ1-1; D not certain. Trimming removed 3 bases from V and 5 bases from J, with 10 bases in between. The germline V gene encodes CDR1 SEHNR and CDR2 FQNEAQ (reference sequence). CDR3 length equals 13 residues. The CDR3 nucleotides are TGTGCCAGCAGCTTTGTCGGAGGAACTGAAGCTTTCTTT. Amino acid sequence: CASSFVGGTEAFF.

In nucleotides, the CDR3 is TGCGCCAGCAGTCAGGCGGGGGATGGCACTGAAGCTTTCTTT. Its translation: CASSQAGDGTEAFF. The V gene is TRBV5-1, the J gene TRBJ1-1; possible D gene TRBD1, 5 bases. There are 14 residues in the CDR3. In germline, CDR1 is SGHRS, CDR2 YFSETQ. V was clipped by 5 bases and J by 4 bases, with 15 bases between them.

This chain joins TRBV7-2 and TRBJ2-1; 16 bases match TRBD2. CDR1 is SGHTA and CDR2 is FQGNSA in the germline V gene. J lost 8 bases, V lost 6 bases, and 16 bases had no gene match. CDR3 length: 19 residues. In DNA, the CDR3 is TGTGCCAGCAGGTCTACCGGGACTAGCGGGAGGGCCTTAATGCATGAGCAGTTCTTC. As protein: CASRSTGTSGRALMHEQFF. Drawing the rest from reference TRBV7-2 and TRBJ2-1, the complete variable domain is GAGVSQSPSNKVTEKGKDVELRCDPISGHTALYWYRQSLGQGLEFLIYFQGNSAPDKSGLPSDRFSAERTGGSVSTLTIQRTQQEDSAVYLCASRSTGTSGRALMHEQFFGPGTRLTVL.

The V and J genes are TRBV7-3 and TRBJ2-7, with 8 bases lining up with TRBD1. The CDR3 is made up of 13 amino acids. Germline V CDR1 and CDR2: SGHTA, FQGTGA. The V and J ends lost 5 bases and 7 bases, in that order; junction bases with no gene match: 7. In DNA form, the CDR3 reads TGTGCCAGCAGCATAGGACAGGGCCGGGAGCAGTACTTC. Translated: CASSIGQGREQYF.

This chain connects TRBV2 to TRBJ1-2; 8 nucleotides line up with TRBD1. The CDR3 has 13 residues. With 4 bases clipped from V and 4 bases from J, the junction kept 2 bases outside the gene matches. Germline V gene lookup returns CDR1 SNHLY and CDR2 FYNNEI. CDR3 residues: CASSGQGSYGYTF. CDR3 coding DNA: TGTGCCAGCAGTGGACAGGGGTCCTATGGCTACACCTTC.

The V gene is TRBV29-1, the J gene TRBJ1-4; tentatively, D is TRBD1 (5 bases). This CDR3 comprises 13 residues. Germline V gene data show CDR1 as SQVTM and CDR2 as ANQGSEA. Trimming removed 6 bases from V and 8 bases from J, with 16 bases in between. Written as DNA, the CDR3 is TGCAGCGTCGCGGGACTCCAAGTAGAAAAACTGTTTTTT. The encoded protein is CSVAGLQVEKLFF.

This clone was found a few times. The chain links TRBV4-1 to TRBJ2-7; 7 positions match TRBD1. The CDR3 length is 13 residues. Germline lookup yields CDR1 MGHRA and CDR2 YSYEKL. Trimming removed 10 bases from V and 7 bases from J; junction bases left unmatched: 13. In nucleotides, the CDR3 is TGCGCCAAAACTACCGGGACAGTTAGGGAGCAGTACTTC. Translation gives CAKTTGTVREQYF.